Below are 5 T cell receptor beta chains sequenced from a single sample in a study of control samples from healthy donors and cancer patients. The protocol was immunoSEQ multiplex PCR, while the TCRdb copy is restricted to in-frame clones and leaves out a portion. The sample contains 150,000 to 200,000 clones, 88% of which appear only once. Sequencing used blood. These receptors were obtained from a man younger than 30 in good health.

This clone was observed a few times. V gene TRBV6-5 combines with J gene TRBJ1-3; a possible D gene is TRBD1 (5 bases). Deletions cut 6 bases from V and 0 bases from J, with 12 bases between. The CDR3 is 15 amino acids. Germline CDR1 and CDR2: MNHEY and SVGAGI. The CDR3 DNA reads TGTGCCAGCAGGGAGGGGCTCAGCTCTGGAAACACCATATATTTT. Translating it yields CASREGLSSGNTIYF.

This rearrangement joins TRBV30 to TRBJ2-1; D unclear. V was shortened by 3 bases and J by 2 bases, with 2 bases between the two germline ends. The CDR3 runs 11 residues. The V gene's germline CDR1 is GTSNPN and CDR2 SVGIG (reference sequence). The DNA for the CDR3 is TGTGCCTGGAGGACCTACAATGAGCAGTTCTTC. Encoded protein: CAWRTYNEQFF.

The rearrangement joins TRBV7-2 to TRBJ2-1; 7 bases agree with TRBD2. The V segment lost 5 bases and the J segment 0 bases; nucleotides outside the gene matches: 4. Germline V gene data show CDR1 as SGHTA and CDR2 as FQGNSA. This CDR3 is 15 amino acids long. CDR3 protein: CASSTGGSSYNEQFF. In DNA, the CDR3 is TGTGCCAGCAGCACCGGGGGGAGCTCCTACAATGAGCAGTTCTTC.

The chain links TRBV5-4 to TRBJ2-1, with TRBD1 identical over 9 bases. The CDR3 has 16 residues. After removal of 0 bases from V and 1 base from J, the junction contained 2 bases not matched to a gene. Germline V CDR1 and CDR2: SGHNT, YYREEE (reference sequence). The CDR3 here is CASSLVGTGSYNEQFF. Written as DNA, the CDR3 is TGTGCCAGCAGCTTGGTTGGGACAGGGTCCTACAATGAGCAGTTCTTC. Looking up the rest from reference TRBV5-4 and TRBJ2-1 gives the full variable domain: ETGVTQSPTHLIKTRGQQVTLRCSSQSGHNTVSWYQQALGQGPQFIFQYYREEENGRGNFPPRFSGLQFPNYSSELNVNALELDDSALYLCASSLVGTGSYNEQFFGPGTRLTVL.

The chain carries TRBV2 and TRBJ2-7; D uncertain. The V gene lost 3 bases and the J gene lost 0 bases, with 6 bases spanning the gap. CDR3 length: 13 residues. Germline V gene sequence: CDR1 SNHLY, CDR2 FYNNEI. The CDR3 here is CASSDWHSYEQYF. In DNA form, the CDR3 reads TGTGCCAGCAGTGACTGGCACTCCTACGAGCAGTACTTC.